The clone carrying this TCR beta chain was found many times. Its antigen is not known. Alpha and beta constant-region primers primed reverse transcription of approximately 0.55 ug RNA. Alpha and beta chain libraries were made separately by chain-specific third strand synthesis with multiplexing indices. Priming off the SP2 site generated the second strand. TCRdb re-derived calls from the 5' RACE reads in MiXCR, one entry per CDR3 protein. The sample shows fewer than 5,500 distinct CDR3 sequences, around 9% of them seen only once. The data were taken from a study of HIV-infected patients and healthy controls. Study details: Total CDR3 counts per chain did not differ significantly between patients and controls.

Overall study findings and caveats: CMV-associated CDR3s mostly grew nonsignificantly during therapy, while HIV-associated CDR3s declined significantly.

The germline V gene has CDR1 PRHDT and CDR2 FYEKMQ (reference sequence). The V and J ends lost 3 bases and 10 bases, in that order; junction bases with no gene match: 11. The CDR3 contains 17 residues. Follow-up blood was drawn about 14 weeks, roughly three months, after antiretroviral therapy began. No cell fractionation was done, so the repertoire covers all unsorted peripheral blood T cells. The sequence was collected from an adult with HIV infection. The J gene is TRBJ2-1, the V gene TRBV13, with TRBD2 identical over 14 bases. The sample in question was blood, obtained during antiretroviral therapy. CDR3 region: CASSFRPGTSGGGEQFF. CDR3 nucleotide sequence: TGTGCCAGCAGCTTCCGTCCCGGGACTAGCGGGGGAGGGGAGCAGTTCTTC.